Each of the 13 T cell receptor beta chains below was sequenced from the same sample in a study of blood T cell repertoires in COVID-19. The data were produced by immunoSEQ multiplex PCR, yet TCRdb's version contains in-frame clones alone and is incomplete. The sample has about 91,000 clones, about 88% seen once; the top ten hold 4.5% to 5.5%. The source material was peripheral blood. Receptor source: an elderly woman with active COVID-19.

This chain uses TRBV23-1 with TRBJ2-3, with 10 nucleotides matching TRBD2. TRBV23-1 is noted as an ORF with a role that remains uncertain. J gave up 2 bases and V 2 bases, and 10 bases lay outside the gene matches. The CDR3 is 18 amino acids. The CDR3 protein is CASSQTASGSNNTDTQYF. The DNA for the CDR3 is TGCGCCAGCAGTCAAACCGCTAGCGGGAGTAATAACACAGATACGCAGTATTTT.

This clone was observed a few times. CDR3 sequence reads: CASTPHSGLAVYNEQFF. Here the CDR3 DNA reads TGTGCCAGCACCCCACACTCCGGGCTAGCGGTCTACAATGAGCAGTTCTTC. The chain employs TRBV6-2 or TRBV6-3 and TRBJ2-1; 7 bases match TRBD2. From germline, CDR1 is MNHEY and CDR2 SVGEGT. This CDR3 has 17 residues. The trim removed 7 bases at V and 3 bases at J, leaving 15 bases unmatched.

The rearrangement uses TRBV25-1 and TRBJ1-4, with TRBD1 matching over 9 bases. J gave up 7 bases and V 4 bases, and 4 bases lay outside the gene matches. The CDR3 extends over 14 amino acids. The germline V gene has CDR1 MGHDK and CDR2 SYGVNS. The CDR3 sequence: CASSGTGGIEKLFF. The DNA for the CDR3 is TGTGCCAGCAGTGGAACAGGGGGCATTGAAAAACTGTTTTTT.

The chain joins TRBV5-1 to TRBJ2-2; TRBD2 agrees at 9 bases. The CDR3 is 16 amino acids. Germline CDR1 SGHRS, CDR2 YFSETQ. V shed 3 bases, J shed 7 bases, and the junction held 10 bases outside the gene matches. The CDR3 here is CASSYGPRREGGELFF. CDR3 DNA: TGCGCCAGCAGCTATGGACCGCGGCGGGAGGGCGGGGAGCTGTTTTTT.

V and J are TRBV11-2 and TRBJ2-1; weak D call: TRBD1 (5 bases). V gave up 3 bases and J gave up 0 bases, with 18 bases separating them. This CDR3 has 18 amino acids. Germline values: CDR1 SGHAT, CDR2 FQNNGV. In DNA, the CDR3 is TGTGCCAGCAGCTTTAGGGGCGGTTTTCAAAGCTCCTACAATGAGCAGTTCTTC. It codes for CASSFRGGFQSSYNEQFF.

The chain couples TRBV11-3 to TRBJ2-7; D not certain. The CDR3 is 15 amino acids. V lost 2 bases to trimming and J lost 0 bases, with 11 bases between them. Germline loops: CDR1 SGHNT, CDR2 YENEEA. CDR3 in amino acids: CASSLYPEPSYEQYF. As DNA, the CDR3 is TGTGCCAGCAGCTTATATCCGGAGCCCTCCTACGAGCAGTACTTC. The entire variable domain, with the rest obtained from reference TRBV11-3 and TRBJ2-7, is as follows: EAGVVQSPRYKIIEKKQPVAFWCNPISGHNTLYWYLQNLGQGPELLIRYENEEAVDDSQLPKDRFSAERLKGVDSTLKIQPAELGDSAVYLCASSLYPEPSYEQYFGPGTRLTVT.

The rearrangement links TRBV28 to TRBJ1-5; 10 bases fit TRBD1. Germline-derived CDR1 and CDR2 are MDHEN and SYDVKM. The CDR3 has 15 residues. The J segment lost 7 bases and the V segment lost 1 base, leaving 4 bases of the junction unmatched. The CDR3 DNA follows: TGTGCCAGCAGTTTATCGACAGGGGGCCGACAGCCCCAGCATTTT. This encodes CASSLSTGGRQPQHF.

V and J are TRBV6-2 or TRBV6-3 and TRBJ2-7, with D possibly being TRBD2 (5 bases). Between the trimmed V and J ends, which lost 0 bases and 4 bases, there was a span of 13 bases. The CDR3 sequence is 15 residues long. Germline CDR1 MNHEY, CDR2 SVGEGT. The CDR3 region has the DNA TGTGCCAGCAGTTACTCGGTCGCGGGTCCTTACGAGCAGTACTTC. Amino acids: CASSYSVAGPYEQYF.

Concerning this clone: Germline and junction disagree at one end, which may indicate a read error. The chain uses TRBV6-2 or TRBV6-3 and TRBJ2-1; 9 bases are shared with TRBD2. The CDR3 is 15 amino acids. Germline V lookup: CDR1 MNHEY, CDR2 SVGEGT. CDR3 in amino acids: CASSYSTSGGRYLIF. The CDR3 coding sequence is TGTGCCAGCAGTTACTCGACTAGCGGAGGCCGGTATCTAATCTTC.

V and J are TRBV4-1 and TRBJ2-3, with TRBD1 matching over 11 bases. From germline, CDR1 is MGHRA and CDR2 YSYEKL. After removal of 3 bases from V and 3 bases from J, the junction contained 5 bases not matched to a gene. This CDR3 is 16 amino acids long. The CDR3 region is CASSHPGTGGTDTQYF. CDR3 DNA: TGCGCCAGCAGCCATCCCGGGACAGGGGGAACAGATACGCAGTATTTT.

The V gene is TRBV9, the J gene TRBJ2-3, with TRBD1 identical over 7 bases. The CDR3 loop spans 14 amino acids. Germline V lookup: CDR1 SGDLS, CDR2 YYNGEE. V lost 0 bases to trimming and J lost 4 bases; unmatched junction nucleotides: 2. CDR3 DNA sequence: TGTGCCAGCAGCGTAGTAGGGGGCGCAGATACGCAGTATTTT. This gives the protein CASSVVGGADTQYF.

This sequence joins TRBV30 and TRBJ1-4; D is ambiguous. The germline V gene has CDR1 GTSNPN and CDR2 SVGIG (reference sequence). V lost 0 bases and J 0 bases, leaving 17 bases between the germline ends. The CDR3 consists of 18 residues. The DNA of the CDR3 is TGTGCCTGGAGTGTATATCCCGGACTTCTCCCAACTAATGAAAAACTGTTTTTT. This translates into CAWSVYPGLLPTNEKLFF.

This chain uses TRBV28 with TRBJ2-2; TRBD1 might be the D (5 bases). Germline V gene lookup returns CDR1 MDHEN and CDR2 SYDVKM. V dropped 7 bases and J dropped 6 bases, with 27 bases sitting between them. This CDR3 spans 18 amino acids. CDR3 protein: CASTVRRRGKTVAGELFF. The CDR3 bases are TGTGCCAGCACCGTAAGGCGTAGGGGCAAGACCGTCGCCGGGGAGCTGTTTTTT.